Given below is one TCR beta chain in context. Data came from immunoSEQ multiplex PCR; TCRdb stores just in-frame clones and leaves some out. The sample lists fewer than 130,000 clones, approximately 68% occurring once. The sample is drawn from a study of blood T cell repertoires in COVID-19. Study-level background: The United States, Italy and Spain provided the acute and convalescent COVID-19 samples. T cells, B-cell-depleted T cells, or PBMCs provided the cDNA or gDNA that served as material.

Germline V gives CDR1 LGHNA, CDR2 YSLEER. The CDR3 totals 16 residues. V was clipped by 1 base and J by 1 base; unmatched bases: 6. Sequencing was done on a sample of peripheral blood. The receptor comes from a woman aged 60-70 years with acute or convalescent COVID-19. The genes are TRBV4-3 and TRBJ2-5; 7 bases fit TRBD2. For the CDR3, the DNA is TGCGCCAGCAGCCAAGGAGCGGGGAGCATCCAAGAGACCCAGTACTTC. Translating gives CASSQGAGSIQETQYF.